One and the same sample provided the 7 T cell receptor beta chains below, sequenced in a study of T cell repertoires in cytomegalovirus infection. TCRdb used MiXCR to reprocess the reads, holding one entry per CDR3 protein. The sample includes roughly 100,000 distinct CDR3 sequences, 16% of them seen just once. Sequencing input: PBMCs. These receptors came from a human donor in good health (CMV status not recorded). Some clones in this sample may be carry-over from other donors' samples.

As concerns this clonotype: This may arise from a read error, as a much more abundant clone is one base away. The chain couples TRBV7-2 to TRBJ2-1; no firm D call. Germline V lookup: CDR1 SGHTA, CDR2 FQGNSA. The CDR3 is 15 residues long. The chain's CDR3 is CACSLGVRTYNEQFF. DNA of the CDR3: TGTGCCTGCAGCTTAGGCGTCCGAACCTACAATGAGCAGTTCTTC.

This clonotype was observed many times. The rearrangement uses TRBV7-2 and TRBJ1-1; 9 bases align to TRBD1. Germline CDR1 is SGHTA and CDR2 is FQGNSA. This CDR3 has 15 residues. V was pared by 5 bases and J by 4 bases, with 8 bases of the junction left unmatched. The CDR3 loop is CASSARDRVGTEAFF. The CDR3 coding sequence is TGTGCCAGCAGCGCCCGGGACAGGGTGGGCACTGAAGCTTTCTTT.

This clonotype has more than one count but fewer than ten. CDR3 in DNA: TGTGCCAGCAGCCAAGATAGGCAGGGGGCCACCGGGGAGCTGTTTTTT. This codes for CASSQDRQGATGELFF. This chain links TRBV3-1 with TRBJ2-2; 8 bases line up with TRBD1. There are 16 residues in the CDR3. Germline lookup yields CDR1 LGHDT and CDR2 YNNKEL (reference sequence). V lost 0 bases to trimming and J lost 4 bases; unmatched junction nucleotides: 4.

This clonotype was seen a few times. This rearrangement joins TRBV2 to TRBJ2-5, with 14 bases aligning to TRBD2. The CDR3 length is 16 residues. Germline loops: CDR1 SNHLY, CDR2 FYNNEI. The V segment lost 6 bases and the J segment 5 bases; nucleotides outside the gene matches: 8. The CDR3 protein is CASRTDRLAGGETQYF. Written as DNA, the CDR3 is TGTGCCAGCAGGACCGACCGACTAGCGGGAGGGGAGACCCAGTACTTC.

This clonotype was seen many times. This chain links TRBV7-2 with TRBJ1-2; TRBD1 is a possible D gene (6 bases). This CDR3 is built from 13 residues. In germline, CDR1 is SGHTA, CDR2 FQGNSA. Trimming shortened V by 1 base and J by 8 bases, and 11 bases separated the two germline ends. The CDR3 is CASSLVGADGYTF. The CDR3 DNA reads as TGTGCCAGCAGCTTAGTGGGGGCTGACGGCTACACCTTC.

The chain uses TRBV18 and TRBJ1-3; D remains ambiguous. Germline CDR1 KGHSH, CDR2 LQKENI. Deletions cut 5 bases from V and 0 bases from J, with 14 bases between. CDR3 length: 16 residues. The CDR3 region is CASSGGLRGSGNTIYF. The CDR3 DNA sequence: TGTGCCAGCTCAGGAGGACTACGGGGCTCTGGAAACACCATATATTTT.

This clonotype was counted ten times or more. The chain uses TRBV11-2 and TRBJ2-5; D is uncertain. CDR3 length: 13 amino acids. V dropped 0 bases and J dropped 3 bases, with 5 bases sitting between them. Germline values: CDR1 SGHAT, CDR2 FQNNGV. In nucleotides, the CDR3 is TGTGCCAGCAGCTTAGATCCTGAAGAGACCCAGTACTTC. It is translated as CASSLDPEETQYF.